These 22 T cell receptor beta chains came from one sample sequenced in a study of cytomegalovirus exposure and HLA in healthy donors. The study ran its PCR with 60 Vbeta and 13 Jbeta primers. Here immunoSEQ multiplex PCR was the method, and the copy in TCRdb shows in-frame clones only, minus some. This sample carries fewer than 140,000 clones, roughly 77% of them seen once, and the ten largest clones take over 2%. Sequencing input: PBMCs. The source of these receptors is a man in his forties in good health and CMV-seronegative.

The rearrangement links TRBV19 to TRBJ1-1; D remains ambiguous. The CDR3 is made up of 12 amino acids. CDR1 is LNHDA and CDR2 is SQIVND in the germline V gene (reference sequence). V was clipped by 5 bases and J by 6 bases, with 10 bases between them. The CDR3 spells CASSARGSEAFF. The CDR3 DNA sequence: TGTGCCAGTAGTGCTAGAGGCTCTGAAGCTTTCTTT.

The chain recombines TRBV5-1 with TRBJ2-7; D might be TRBD1 (5 bases). Germline CDR1 is SGHRS and CDR2 is YFSETQ. There are 14 residues in the CDR3. Trimming shortened V by 1 base and J by 6 bases, and 14 bases separated the two germline ends. CDR3 sequence: CASSLSRAISEQYF. The CDR3 DNA sequence: TGCGCCAGCAGCTTGAGCAGGGCAATCAGCGAGCAGTACTTC.

The chain recombines TRBV5-1 with TRBJ1-1; weak D call: TRBD1 (5 bases). V dropped 4 bases and J dropped 1 base, with 8 bases sitting between them. Germline V gene sequence: CDR1 SGHRS, CDR2 YFSETQ. This CDR3 is built from 13 residues. The DNA for the CDR3 is TGCGCCAGCAGCCCGGGGGGGAACACTGAAGCTTTCTTT. Amino acids: CASSPGGNTEAFF.

This chain links TRBV6-5 with TRBJ1-1; the D gene is possibly TRBD1 (6 bases). Germline assignment: CDR1 MNHEY and CDR2 SVGAGI. Trimming removed 0 bases at V and 5 bases at J, with 10 bases between. This CDR3 has 14 residues. In DNA form, the CDR3 reads TGTGCCAGCAGTTACTCCCCGGGACAAACTGAAGCTTTCTTT. This encodes CASSYSPGQTEAFF.

The rearrangement joins TRBV15 to TRBJ2-2, with TRBD2 identical over 7 bases. V lost 5 bases to trimming and J lost 5 bases; unmatched junction nucleotides: 8. The V gene's germline CDR1 is LNHNV and CDR2 YYDKDF (reference sequence). The CDR3 is made up of 15 amino acids. In nucleotides, the CDR3 is TGTGCCACCAGCGAGCGGAAAGCGGGGACCGGGGAGCTGTTTTTT. Protein sequence: CATSERKAGTGELFF. The full variable domain, rest sourced from reference TRBV15 and TRBJ2-2, is DAMVIQNPRYQVTQFGKPVTLSCSQTLNHNVMYWYQQKSSQAPKLLFHYYDKDFNNEADTPDNFQSRRPNTSFCFLDIRSPGLGDTAMYLCATSERKAGTGELFFGEGSRLTVL.

V usage is TRBV7-3 and J usage is TRBJ2-2; 12 nucleotides match TRBD1. The CDR3 spans 17 residues. V was clipped by 5 bases and J by 3 bases; unmatched bases: 7. Germline V gene lookup returns CDR1 SGHTA and CDR2 FQGTGA. In nucleotides, the CDR3 is TGTGCCAGCAGCCCCCCGGGACAGGGGGCGGACACCGGGGAGCTGTTTTTT. This translates into CASSPPGQGADTGELFF.

The chain carries TRBV5-1 and TRBJ2-3; weak D call: TRBD1 (8 bases). CDR1 is SGHRS and CDR2 is YFSETQ in the germline V gene. Trimming left V 2 bases short and J 1 base short, with 14 bases between. The CDR3 has 16 residues. This CDR3 reads CASSFQGAGGTDTQYF. In DNA, the CDR3 is TGCGCCAGCAGCTTTCAGGGGGCGGGGGGCACAGATACGCAGTATTTT. Supplemented by reference TRBV5-1 and TRBJ2-3, the full variable domain reads KAGVTQTPRYLIKTRGQQVTLSCSPISGHRSVSWYQQTPGQGLQFLFEYFSETQRNKGNFPGRFSGRQFSNSRSEMNVSTLELGDSALYLCASSFQGAGGTDTQYFGPGTRLTVL.

The V call is TRBV5-1, the J call TRBJ2-1; no clear D gene. V lost 0 bases to trimming and J lost 3 bases, with 16 bases between them. CDR1 SGHRS and CDR2 YFSETQ come from the germline V gene. The CDR3 runs to 17 residues. In DNA, the CDR3 is TGCGCCAGCAGCTTGGGGAGTTGGGTTCTAAACTACAATGAGCAGTTCTTC. Its translation: CASSLGSWVLNYNEQFF. The entire variable domain, with the rest obtained from reference TRBV5-1 and TRBJ2-1, is as follows: KAGVTQTPRYLIKTRGQQVTLSCSPISGHRSVSWYQQTPGQGLQFLFEYFSETQRNKGNFPGRFSGRQFSNSRSEMNVSTLELGDSALYLCASSLGSWVLNYNEQFFGPGTRLTVL.

The V call is TRBV5-1, the J call TRBJ2-5, with 9 bases aligning to TRBD2. CDR3 length: 16 amino acids. Germline trimming cut 4 bases from V and 4 bases from J; bases unmatched to any gene: 11. CDR1 and CDR2 from the germline V gene are SGHRS and YFSETQ. CDR3 DNA: TGCGCCAGCAGCATGAGGCGGGGGGGCCCGGGAGAGACCCAGTACTTC. Residues: CASSMRRGGPGETQYF.

A single count supports this clone. The chain joins TRBV6-1 to TRBJ2-5, with 9 bases identical to TRBD2. V shed 6 bases, J shed 2 bases, and the junction held 7 bases outside the gene matches. CDR3 length: 15 residues. Looked up from germline, CDR1 is MNHNS and CDR2 is SASEGT. The CDR3 loop reads CASRVAGVRQETQYF. The CDR3 DNA reads TGTGCCAGCAGGGTAGCGGGGGTGAGGCAAGAGACCCAGTACTTC.

The chain has TRBV11-2 and TRBJ2-1, with D maybe TRBD2 (6 bases). V was cut by 5 bases and J by 3 bases, with 8 bases left in between. Germline V lookup: CDR1 SGHAT, CDR2 FQNNGV. The CDR3 contains 13 residues. For the CDR3, the DNA is TGTGCCAGCAGCCGCGGGAACTACAATGAGCAGTTCTTC. Amino acid sequence: CASSRGNYNEQFF.

The V and J genes are TRBV25-1 and TRBJ1-1; 8 bases line up with TRBD1. CDR1 and CDR2 (germline): MGHDK, SYGVNS. CDR3 length equals 16 residues. V trimming: 4 bases; J trimming: 2 bases; junction bases outside the gene matches: 9. CDR3 DNA sequence: TGTGCCAGCAGTGCGCTCGGACAGGGAATCAACACTGAAGCTTTCTTT. Amino acid sequence: CASSALGQGINTEAFF.

The rearrangement uses TRBV6-5 and TRBJ2-7; 8 nucleotides match TRBD2. The CDR3 is 13 residues long. In germline, CDR1 is MNHEY, CDR2 SVGAGI. With 6 bases clipped from V and 4 bases from J, the junction kept 5 bases outside the gene matches. CDR3 region: CASRGSGGYEQYF. CDR3 coding DNA: TGTGCCAGCAGGGGGTCGGGGGGGTACGAGCAGTACTTC.

This clone was counted only a few times. V and J are TRBV30 and TRBJ2-2; D is ambiguous. Per germline, CDR1 GTSNPN and CDR2 SVGIG (reference sequence). This CDR3 contains 13 residues. V gave up 2 bases and J gave up 3 bases, with 7 bases separating them. CDR3 sequence: CAWSSPDTGELFF. DNA of the CDR3: TGTGCCTGGAGTTCCCCGGACACCGGGGAGCTGTTTTTT.

The CDR3 loop is CASSLAGSAGNTIYF. The CDR3 DNA follows: TGCGCCAGCAGCTTGGCCGGGAGTGCTGGAAACACCATATATTTT. V usage is TRBV5-1 and J usage is TRBJ1-3; D gene ambiguous. With 0 bases removed from V and 2 bases from J, the gap between germline ends came to 9 bases. The CDR3 runs to 15 residues. In germline, CDR1 is SGHRS, CDR2 YFSETQ.

J is TRBJ1-3 and V is TRBV7-8, with D perhaps TRBD1 (6 bases). V dropped 2 bases and J dropped 0 bases, with 8 bases sitting between them. The CDR3 length is 15 residues. CDR1 is SGHVS and CDR2 is FQNEAQ in the germline V gene. The CDR3 bases are TGTGCCAGCAGCTTATCAGGGGCCTCTGGAAACACCATATATTTT. This codes for CASSLSGASGNTIYF.

This clone has just a few counts. The rearrangement joins TRBV5-6 to TRBJ2-3; D not resolved. The germline CDR1 and CDR2 sequences are SGHDT and YYEEEE. The length of the CDR3 is 13 residues. Trimming stripped 4 bases from V and 0 bases from J, with 6 bases between. Written as DNA, the CDR3 is TGTGCCAGCAGCCTACGTAGCACAGATACGCAGTATTTT. Translating gives CASSLRSTDTQYF.

This clone appeared a single time. The rearrangement links TRBV15 to TRBJ1-2; D unresolved. Germline CDR1 LNHNV, CDR2 YYDKDF (reference sequence). The CDR3 loop spans 18 amino acids. Trimming shortened V by 0 bases and J by 4 bases, and 21 bases separated the two germline ends. The CDR3 sequence: CATSRDRLGVTSVYGYTF. In DNA form, the CDR3 reads TGTGCCACCAGCAGAGATCGTCTAGGAGTGACTAGTGTCTATGGCTACACCTTC. The complete variable domain, with remaining parts taken from reference TRBV15 and TRBJ1-2, reads DAMVIQNPRYQVTQFGKPVTLSCSQTLNHNVMYWYQQKSSQAPKLLFHYYDKDFNNEADTPDNFQSRRPNTSFCFLDIRSPGLGDTAMYLCATSRDRLGVTSVYGYTFGSGTRLTVV.

This clone was found once. The V call is TRBV11-2, the J call TRBJ2-7, with D hard to call. CDR3 length: 15 residues. V was cut by 5 bases and J by 3 bases, with 17 bases left in between. Germline CDR1 is SGHAT and CDR2 is FQNNGV. For the CDR3, the DNA is TGTGCCAGCAGCCACGGGTCCCCGACGTACTACGAGCAGTACTTC. This encodes CASSHGSPTYYEQYF.

The chain has TRBV5-1 and TRBJ2-3; 8 bases map to TRBD2. The germline gives CDR1 SGHRS, CDR2 YFSETQ. With V trimmed by 5 bases and J by 5 bases, 10 bases remained unmatched. The CDR3 is 15 amino acids. CDR3 region: CASRGGRGGKDTQYF. In nucleotides, the CDR3 is TGCGCCAGCAGAGGGGGACGGGGGGGCAAAGATACGCAGTATTTT.

The table lists this clone with a count of one. This chain joins TRBV23-1 and TRBJ2-7, with 10 bases fitting TRBD1. TRBV23-1 falls under the ORF class, with uncertain function. The CDR3 length is 18 residues. Unmatched junction bases numbered 17, after V lost 3 bases and J lost 6 bases. In DNA form, the CDR3 reads TGCGCCAGCAGTCAGTTGTTCCCGGGACAGGGGTTTGGAGGCGAGCAGTACTTC. It encodes CASSQLFPGQGFGGEQYF.

The V call is TRBV7-9, the J call TRBJ2-5; TRBD2 aligns across 10 bases. This CDR3 has 16 residues. Germline V gene sequence: CDR1 SEHNR, CDR2 FQNEAQ (reference sequence). J lost 0 bases, V lost 3 bases, and 4 bases had no gene match. CDR3 sequence (DNA): TGTGCCAGCAGCTTCTTAGCGGGGGGCTACCAAGAGACCCAGTACTTC. Protein sequence: CASSFLAGGYQETQYF.